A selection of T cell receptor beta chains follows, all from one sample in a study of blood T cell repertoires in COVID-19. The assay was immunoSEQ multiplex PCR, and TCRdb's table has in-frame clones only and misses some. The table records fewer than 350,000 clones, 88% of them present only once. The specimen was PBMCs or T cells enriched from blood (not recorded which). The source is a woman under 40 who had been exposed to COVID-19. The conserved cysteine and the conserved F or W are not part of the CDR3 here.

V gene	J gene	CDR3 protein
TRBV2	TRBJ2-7	ASGKPGLASYEQY
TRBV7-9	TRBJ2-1	ASSSPGGSEQF
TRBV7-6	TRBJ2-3	ASSLGPGGFSTDTQY
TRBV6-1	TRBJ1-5	ASSAQGVGTNQPQH
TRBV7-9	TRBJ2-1	ASSLETGVYNEQF
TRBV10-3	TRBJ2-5	AISESTGLGSETQY
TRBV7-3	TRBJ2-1	ASSLTRSYNEQF
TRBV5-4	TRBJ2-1	ASSLIWGEGGWDEQF
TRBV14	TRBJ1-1	ASSPPQGGPLNTEAF
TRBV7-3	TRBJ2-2	ASSPWAGLNTGELF
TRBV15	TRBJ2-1	ATSRDFTGSYNEQF
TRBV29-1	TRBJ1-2	SARQGLDRYGYT
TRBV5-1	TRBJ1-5	ASSWGQGQPQH
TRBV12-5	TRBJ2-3	ASGQRDKGDTQY
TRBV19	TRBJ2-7	ASSTHTGGLY
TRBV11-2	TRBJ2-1	ASSLFGTGYNEQF
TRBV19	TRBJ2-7	ATKGDNSYEQY
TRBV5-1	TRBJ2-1	ASSLDYGGFNEQF
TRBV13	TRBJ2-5	ASSFSPTSGRAETQY
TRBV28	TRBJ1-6	ASSPGHGTSPLH
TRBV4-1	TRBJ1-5	ASSQGSQGLQPQH
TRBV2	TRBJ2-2	ASSDLGAGLTGELF
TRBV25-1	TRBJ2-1	ASSDSLGLGSYNEQF
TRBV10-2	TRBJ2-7	ASSDTGAGDEQY
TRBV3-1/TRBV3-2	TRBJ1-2	ASSQDVGIYGYT